This TCR beta chain was found in a study of T-cell memory formation after mild COVID-19. This clonotype was found a few times. Each CDR3 protein gets one entry after TCRdb re-called the 5' RACE reads with MiXCR. The data contain roughly 350,000 distinct CDR3 sequences, roughly 13% of them seen just once; the ten biggest clones take up around a fifth. The germline V and J ends were trimmed by 6 bases and 2 bases, with 12 bases remaining between them. The CDR3 spans 13 residues. Germline loops: CDR1 DFQATT, CDR2 SNEGSKA (reference sequence). The chain links TRBV20-1 to TRBJ2-3; maybe TRBD2 (6 bases). The receptor's source is a young man who had mild COVID-19 (a few samples of this study predate the infection). Cell type and time point are not known. The sequenced material came from PBMCs or a T cell subset sorted from them (not recorded which). The CDR3 protein is CSANSGNTDTQYF. CDR3 bases: TGCAGTGCGAATAGCGGCAACACAGATACGCAGTATTTT.